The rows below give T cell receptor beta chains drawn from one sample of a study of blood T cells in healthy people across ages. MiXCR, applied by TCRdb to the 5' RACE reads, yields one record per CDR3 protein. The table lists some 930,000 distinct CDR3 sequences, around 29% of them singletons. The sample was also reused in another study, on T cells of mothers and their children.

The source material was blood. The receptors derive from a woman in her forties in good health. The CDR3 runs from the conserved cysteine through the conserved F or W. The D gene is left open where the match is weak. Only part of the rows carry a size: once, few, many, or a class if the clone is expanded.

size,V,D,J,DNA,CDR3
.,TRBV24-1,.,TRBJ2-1,TGTGCCGCCCCTTGGAGGGAAAGCTCCTACAATGAGCAGTTCTTC,CAAPWRESSYNEQFF
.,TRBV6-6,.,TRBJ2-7,TGTGCCAGCAGACCCCGTTCGAAGGGAGATCACTACGAGCAGTACTTC,CASRPRSKGDHYEQYF
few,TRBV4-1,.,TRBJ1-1,TGCGCCAGCAGCTCAACAGTTTTGAACACTGAAGCTTTCTTT,CASSSTVLNTEAFF
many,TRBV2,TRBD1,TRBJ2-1,TGTGCCAGCAGCAGCACAGGGGGCGCGTGGAATGAGCAGTTCTTC,CASSSTGGAWNEQFF
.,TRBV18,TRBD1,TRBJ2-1,TGTGCCAGCTCCCGACAGGGGGCCTGCAATGAGCAGTTCTTC,CASSRQGACNEQFF
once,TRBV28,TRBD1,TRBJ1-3,TGTGCCAGCAGTCCCCTGGACAGGGGGCTATTTGGAAACACCATATATTTT,CASSPLDRGLFGNTIYF
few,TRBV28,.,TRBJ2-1,TGTGCCAGCAGTCAACTACATTCCTACAATGAGCAGTTCTTC,CASSQLHSYNEQFF
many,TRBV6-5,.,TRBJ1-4,TGTGCCAGCAGTTACGGCCAGGGAAGTAATTCTAACCATGAAAAACTGTTTTTT,CASSYGQGSNSNHEKLFF
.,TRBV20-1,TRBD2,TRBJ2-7,TGCAGTGCTAGAATTGGGGTAGCGGGGTCCTACAATGAGCAGTACTTC,CSARIGVAGSYNEQYF
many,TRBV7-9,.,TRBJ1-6,TGTGCCAGCAGCTTAGAGGGAAATTCACCCCTCCACTTT,CASSLEGNSPLHF
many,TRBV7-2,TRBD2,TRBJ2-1,TGTGCCAGCAGCCCAGCAGGACTAGCGGGGGAGAATGAGCAGTTCTTC,CASSPAGLAGENEQFF
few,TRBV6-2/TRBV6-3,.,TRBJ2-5,TGTGCCAGCAGTTATCTTGAAGAGACCCAGTACTTC,CASSYLEETQYF
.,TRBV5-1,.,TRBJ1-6,TGCGCCAGCAGCTTGAGGGTTTCCGGCTCCTATAATTCACCCCTCCACTTT,CASSLRVSGSYNSPLHF
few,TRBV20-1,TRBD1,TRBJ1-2,TGCAGTGCTAGGTTGGGGCAGGGGGCCTCTGGCTACACCTTC,CSARLGQGASGYTF
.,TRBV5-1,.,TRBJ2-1,TGCGCCAGCAGCTTGGTCCCCGGGGCGGGCGGGACGAATGAGCAGTTCTTC,CASSLVPGAGGTNEQFF
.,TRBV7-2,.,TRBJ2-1,TGTGCCAGCAGCTTAGATAGCGGAGGCAATGAGCAGTTCTTC,CASSLDSGGNEQFF
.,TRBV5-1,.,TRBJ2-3,TGCGCCAGCAGCTCAACCCCGGGGATAGATGCGCAGTATTTT,CASSSTPGIDAQYF
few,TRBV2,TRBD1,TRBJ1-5,TGTGCCAGCAAGTTTCAGGGGGCCAGCAATCAGCCCCAGCATTTT,CASKFQGASNQPQHF
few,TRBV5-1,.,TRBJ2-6,TGCGCCAGCAGCCGCCCCGACACCTCTGGGGCCAACGTCCTGACTTTC,CASSRPDTSGANVLTF
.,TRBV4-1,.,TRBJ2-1,TGCGCCAGCAGCCACTTCAATGAGCAGTTCTTC,CASSHFNEQFF
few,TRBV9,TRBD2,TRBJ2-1,TGTGCCAGCAGCGCAGACCTGGGAGGGCCCAACATCTACAATGAGCAGTTCTTC,CASSADLGGPNIYNEQFF
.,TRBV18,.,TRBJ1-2,TGTGCCAGCTCACCACAGGTTGGCAGTCCCAACTATGGCTACACCTTC,CASSPQVGSPNYGYTF
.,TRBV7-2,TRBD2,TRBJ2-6,TGTGCCAGCAGCTTGGGAGGGAGCGTCCTGACTTTC,CASSLGGSVLTF
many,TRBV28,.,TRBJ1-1,TGTGCCAGTACCGACAGGAACACTGAAGCTTTCTTT,CASTDRNTEAFF
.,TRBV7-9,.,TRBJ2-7,TGTGCCAGCAGCGCCCAGTACGAGCAGTACTTC,CASSAQYEQYF
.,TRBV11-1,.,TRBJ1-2,TGTGCCAGCAGCTTAGGGGAGCTGGACCGCGTTGGCTACACCTTC,CASSLGELDRVGYTF
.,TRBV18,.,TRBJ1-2,TGTGCCAGCTCATCCGGACTCCTCAATGGCTACACCTTC,CASSSGLLNGYTF
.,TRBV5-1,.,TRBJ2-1,TGCGCCAGCAGCTCCCTGGATGAGCAGTTCTTC,CASSSLDEQFF
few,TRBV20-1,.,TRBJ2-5,TGCAGTGCTAGAACGGCCGGCGCCCCCCAGTACTTC,CSARTAGAPQYF
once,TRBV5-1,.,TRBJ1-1,TGCGCCAACAGCTTGGCCGGGGGGGTCGGTAGAACTGAAGCTTTCTTT,CANSLAGGVGRTEAFF
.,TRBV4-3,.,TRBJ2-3,TGCGCCAGCAGCCAAGGGGACACCACAGATACGCAGTATTTT,CASSQGDTTDTQYF
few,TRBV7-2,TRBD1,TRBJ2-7,TGTGCCAGCAGCAGACGACAGGGTCGCGCCTACGAGCAGTACTTC,CASSRRQGRAYEQYF
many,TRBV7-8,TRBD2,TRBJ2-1,TGTGCCAGCAGCCTGGGACTAGCGTTCGATGAGCAGTTCTTC,CASSLGLAFDEQFF
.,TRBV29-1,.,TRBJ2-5,TGCAGCGTTGTAAGAGGCCTAGAAGAGACCCAGTACTTC,CSVVRGLEETQYF
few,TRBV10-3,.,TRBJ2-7,TGTGCCATCAGTGAGCCGATGGGGGGCGAGGGGAACGAGCAGTACTTC,CAISEPMGGEGNEQYF
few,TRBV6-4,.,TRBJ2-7,TGTGCCAGCAGCAAAAGGGCGGGCTCCTACGAGCAGTACTTC,CASSKRAGSYEQYF
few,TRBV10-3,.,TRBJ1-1,TGTGCCATCAGGGGGAGTGGCACTGAAGCTTTCTTT,CAIRGSGTEAFF
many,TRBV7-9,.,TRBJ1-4,TGTGCCAGCACCGGGGCTGCCCGAGCGGAAAAACTGTTTTTT,CASTGAARAEKLFF
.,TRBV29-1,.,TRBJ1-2,TGCAGCGTTGGGCGGGGGAACGCTAACTATGGCTACACCTTC,CSVGRGNANYGYTF
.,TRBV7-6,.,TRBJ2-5,TGTGCCAGCAGCTTAGGGGGGGACGGCGTCAAGGGGACCCAGTACTTC,CASSLGGDGVKGTQYF
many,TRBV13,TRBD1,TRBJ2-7,TGTGCCAGCAGCAAGGACAGGGGAAACTACGAGCAGTACTTC,CASSKDRGNYEQYF
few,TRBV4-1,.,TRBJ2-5,TGCGCCAGCAGCCAAGTTCCGGGGACGGAGACCCAGTACTTC,CASSQVPGTETQYF
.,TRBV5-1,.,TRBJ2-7,TGCGCCAGCGGGGACACCACCTACGAGCAGTACTTC,CASGDTTYEQYF
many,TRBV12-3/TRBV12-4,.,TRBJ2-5,TGTGCCAGCAGATTCACTGAAGAGACCCAGTACTTC,CASRFTEETQYF
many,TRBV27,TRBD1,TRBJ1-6,TGTGCCAGCAGTTTCGGACAGGGTAATTCACCCCTCCACTTT,CASSFGQGNSPLHF
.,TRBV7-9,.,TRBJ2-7,TGTGCCAGCAGCGTACAGGGGGGGCAAAACTACGAGCAGTACTTC,CASSVQGGQNYEQYF
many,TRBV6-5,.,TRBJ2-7,TGTGCCAGCAGTCTGACTGACTCTCCCTCTTACGAGCAGTACTTC,CASSLTDSPSYEQYF
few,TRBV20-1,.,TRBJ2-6,TGCAGTGTCACGACCCCGAGCTCTGGGGCCAACGTCCGGACTTTC,CSVTTPSSGANVRTF
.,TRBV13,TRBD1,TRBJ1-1,TGTGCCAGCAGCGGGGGGACAGAGACTGAAGCTTTCTTT,CASSGGTETEAFF